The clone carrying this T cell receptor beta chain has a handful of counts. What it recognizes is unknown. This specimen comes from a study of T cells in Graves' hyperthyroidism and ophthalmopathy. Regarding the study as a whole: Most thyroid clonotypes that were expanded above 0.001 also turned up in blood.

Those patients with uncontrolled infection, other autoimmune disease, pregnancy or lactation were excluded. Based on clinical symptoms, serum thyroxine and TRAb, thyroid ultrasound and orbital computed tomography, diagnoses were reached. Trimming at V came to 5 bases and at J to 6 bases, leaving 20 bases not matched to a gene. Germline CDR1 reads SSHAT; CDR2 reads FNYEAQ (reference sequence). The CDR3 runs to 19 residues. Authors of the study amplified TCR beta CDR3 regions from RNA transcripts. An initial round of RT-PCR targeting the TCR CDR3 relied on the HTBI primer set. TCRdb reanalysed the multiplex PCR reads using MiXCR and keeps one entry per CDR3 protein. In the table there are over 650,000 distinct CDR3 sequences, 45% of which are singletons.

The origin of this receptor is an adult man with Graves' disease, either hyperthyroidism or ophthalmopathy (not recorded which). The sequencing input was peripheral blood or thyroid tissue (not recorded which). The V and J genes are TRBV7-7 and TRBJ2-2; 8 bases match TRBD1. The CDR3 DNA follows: TGTGCCAGCAGCCTACAAGGATCATTGCGGACAGGGTCAGCCGGGGAGCTGTTTTTT. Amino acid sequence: CASSLQGSLRTGSAGELFF. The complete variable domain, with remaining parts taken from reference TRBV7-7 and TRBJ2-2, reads GAGVSQSPRYKVTKRGQDVTLRCDPISSHATLYWYQQALGQGPEFLTYFNYEAQPDKSGLPSDRFSAERPEGSISTLTIQRTEQRDSAMYRCASSLQGSLRTGSAGELFFGEGSRLTVL.